This TCR beta chain was recorded in a study of tumor-infiltrating lymphocytes in localized non-small cell lung cancer. Study context: Each patient gave resected tumor and non-adjacent uninvolved lung tissue. General observations from the study: Each assay used a separate piece of the same tissue. Available tissue quantity limited TCR sequencing to a patient subset. Compared with uninvolved lung, tumors showed higher T cell infiltration by TCRbeta sequencing.

Unmatched junction bases numbered 10, after V lost 5 bases and J lost 8 bases. The CDR3 has 16 amino acids. Germline CDR1 MNHEY, CDR2 SMNVEV (reference sequence). By share, this clone counts as medium-sized. Its specificity is unknown. Assay: immunoSEQ multiplex PCR; the TCRdb copy retains only in-frame clones and omits some. The data hold roughly 16,000 clones, with roughly two thirds observed a single time. The clonotype originates from a human donor with non-small cell lung cancer. V is TRBV27 and J is TRBJ2-2; 11 bases are a match to TRBD2. Sample: lung tumor tissue. The CDR3 DNA follows: TGTGCCAGCAGTCCAACGCGGACTAGCGGGTCGGGGGAGCTGTTTTTT. It specifies CASSPTRTSGSGELFF.